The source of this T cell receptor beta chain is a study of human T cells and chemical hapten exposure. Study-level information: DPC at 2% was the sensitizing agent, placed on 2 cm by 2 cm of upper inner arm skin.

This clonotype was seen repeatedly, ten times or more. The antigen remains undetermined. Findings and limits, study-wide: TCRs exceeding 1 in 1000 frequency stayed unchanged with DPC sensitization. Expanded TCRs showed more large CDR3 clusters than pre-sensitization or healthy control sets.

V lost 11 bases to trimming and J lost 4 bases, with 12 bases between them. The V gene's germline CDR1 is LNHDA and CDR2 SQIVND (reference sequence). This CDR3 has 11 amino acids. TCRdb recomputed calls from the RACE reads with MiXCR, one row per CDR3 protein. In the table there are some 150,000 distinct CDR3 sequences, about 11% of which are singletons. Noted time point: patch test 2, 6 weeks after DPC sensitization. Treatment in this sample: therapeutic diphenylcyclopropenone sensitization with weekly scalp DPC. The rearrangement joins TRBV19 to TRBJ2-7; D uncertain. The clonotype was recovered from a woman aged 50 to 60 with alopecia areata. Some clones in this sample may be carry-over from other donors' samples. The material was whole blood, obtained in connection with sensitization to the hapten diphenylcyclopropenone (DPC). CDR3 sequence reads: CALRMEYEQYF. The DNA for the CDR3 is TGTGCCCTACGAATGGAGTACGAGCAGTACTTC.